This TCR beta chain stems from a study of shared clonotypes between healthy human individuals. Study outcomes and limitations: Donors were few, which limited the genetic and exposure-history diversity represented.

Points on this clone: The antigen is not known.

CDR1 and CDR2 (germline): MNHNY, SVGAGI (reference sequence). Trimming removed 4 bases at V and 2 bases at J, with 5 bases between. This CDR3 is 12 amino acids long. Original handling: ImmunoSEQ only sent back junction sequences with no quality scores, so filtering was done differently. Method: immunoSEQ multiplex PCR; TCRdb's copy keeps in-frame clones and lacks some. That table is the source of V, J and clone size, and D and trimming were worked out from the DNA. Among about 560,000 clones, around 77% were seen once, and the ten largest hold 12%. The J gene is TRBJ1-1, the V gene TRBV6-6, with D uncertain. The specimen sequenced was PBMCs. The clonotype originates from a woman in her thirties or forties in good health. Some clones in this sample may be carry-over from other donors' samples. The CDR3 protein is CASSWVNTEAFF. The CDR3 DNA reads TGTGCCAGCAGTTGGGTTAACACTGAAGCTTTCTTT.